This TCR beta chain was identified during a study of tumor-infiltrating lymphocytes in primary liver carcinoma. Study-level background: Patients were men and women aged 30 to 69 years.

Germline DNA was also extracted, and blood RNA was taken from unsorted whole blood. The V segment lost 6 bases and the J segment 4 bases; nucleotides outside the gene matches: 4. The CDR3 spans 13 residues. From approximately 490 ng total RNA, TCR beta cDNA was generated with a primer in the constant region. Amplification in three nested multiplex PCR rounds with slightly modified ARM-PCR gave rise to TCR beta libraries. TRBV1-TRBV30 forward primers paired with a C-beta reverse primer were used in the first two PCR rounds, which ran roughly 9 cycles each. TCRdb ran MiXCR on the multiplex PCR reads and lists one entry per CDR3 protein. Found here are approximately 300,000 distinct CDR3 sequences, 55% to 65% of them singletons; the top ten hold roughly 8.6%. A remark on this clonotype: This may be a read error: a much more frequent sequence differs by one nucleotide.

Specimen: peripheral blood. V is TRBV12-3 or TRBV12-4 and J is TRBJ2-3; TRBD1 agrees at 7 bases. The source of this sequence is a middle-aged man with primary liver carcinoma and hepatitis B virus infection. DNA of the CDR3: TGTGCCAGCAGGTACAGGGGCTCAGATACGCAGTATTTT. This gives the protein CASRYRGSDTQYF.